The sequence of this T cell receptor beta chain was determined in a study of identical twins. Study-level points and caveats: Where out-of-frame alpha sequences were twin-shared, they showed excess low generation probability.

TCRdb itself ran the 5' RACE reads through MiXCR, one entry per CDR3 protein. The profile covers fewer than 650,000 distinct CDR3 sequences, with 7.1% appearing a single time and about 1.6% taken by the ten largest. This CDR3 contains 15 residues. The trim removed 1 base at V and 2 bases at J, leaving 3 bases unmatched. Worth noting for this clonotype: Its antigen is as yet unknown.

These data were likewise used in another study, on yellow fever vaccine responses in identical twins.

The sequencing sample was made of PBMCs. The receptor's source is a woman between 18 and 29 years old in good health. The rearrangement uses TRBV12-3 or TRBV12-4 and TRBJ2-7, with 9 nucleotides matching TRBD1. The CDR3 nucleotides read TGTGCCAGCAGTTTAGGGGACAGGGTAACCTACGAGCAGTACTTC. This codes for CASSLGDRVTYEQYF.